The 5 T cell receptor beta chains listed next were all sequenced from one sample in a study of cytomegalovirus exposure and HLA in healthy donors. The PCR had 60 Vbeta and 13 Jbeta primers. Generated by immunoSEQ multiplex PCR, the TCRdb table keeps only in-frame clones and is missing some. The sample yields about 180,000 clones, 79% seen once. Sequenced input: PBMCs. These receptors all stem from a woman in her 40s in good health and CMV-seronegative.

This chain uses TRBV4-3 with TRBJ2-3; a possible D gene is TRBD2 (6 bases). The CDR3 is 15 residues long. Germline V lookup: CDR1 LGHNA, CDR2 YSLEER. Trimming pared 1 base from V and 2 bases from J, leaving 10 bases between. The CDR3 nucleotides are TGCGCCAGCAGCCAAGGGCTAGCGATCACAGATACGCAGTATTTT. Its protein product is CASSQGLAITDTQYF.

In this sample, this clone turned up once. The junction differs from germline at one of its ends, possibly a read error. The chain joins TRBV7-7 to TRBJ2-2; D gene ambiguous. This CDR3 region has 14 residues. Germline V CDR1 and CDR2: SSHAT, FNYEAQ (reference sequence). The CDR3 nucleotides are TGTGCTAGCAGCTTTACCCTAGATACCGGGGAGCTGTTTTTT. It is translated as CASSFTLDTGELFF.

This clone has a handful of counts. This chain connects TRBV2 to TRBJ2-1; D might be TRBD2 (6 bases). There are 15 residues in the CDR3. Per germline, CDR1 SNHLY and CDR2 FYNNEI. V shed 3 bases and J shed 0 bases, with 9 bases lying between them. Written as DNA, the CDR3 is TGTGCCAGCAGTGATTCCGGGGGCTCCTACAATGAGCAGTTCTTC. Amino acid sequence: CASSDSGGSYNEQFF.

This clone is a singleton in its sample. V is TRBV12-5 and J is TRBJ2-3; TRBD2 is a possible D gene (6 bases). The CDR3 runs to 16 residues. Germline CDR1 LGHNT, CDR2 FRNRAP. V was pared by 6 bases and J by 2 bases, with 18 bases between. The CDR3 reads CASGWPGSGPTDTQYF. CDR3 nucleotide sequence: TGTGCTAGTGGCTGGCCGGGTAGCGGACCCACAGATACGCAGTATTTT.

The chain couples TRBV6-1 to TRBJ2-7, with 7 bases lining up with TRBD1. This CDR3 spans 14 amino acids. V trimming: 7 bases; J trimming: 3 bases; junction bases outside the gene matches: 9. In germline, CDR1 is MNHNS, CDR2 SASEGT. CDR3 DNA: TGTGCCAGCAATATGGGGACAGCTATCTACGAGCAGTACTTC. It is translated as CASNMGTAIYEQYF.